These 3 T cell receptor beta chains came from one sample sequenced in a study of T cells after yellow fever vaccination. TCRdb re-analysed the 5' RACE reads in MiXCR, keeping a single row per CDR3 protein. The sample lists approximately 250,000 distinct CDR3 sequences, 3.6% seen once, with under 20% in the top ten. This specimen consisted of PBMCs, obtained 15 days after the yellow fever booster vaccination. The receptor set was obtained from a man between 18 and 29 years old who received the YFV17D yellow fever vaccine.

At least ten counts were recorded for this clonotype. The V gene is TRBV4-2, the J gene TRBJ1-5; D gene unclear. There are 16 residues in the CDR3. Germline CDR1 LGHNA, CDR2 YNFKEQ. The V and J ends lost 0 bases and 3 bases respectively, with 12 bases between them. CDR3 DNA sequence: TGTGCCAGCAGCCAAGATGTCGACCGACCCAATCAGCCCCAGCATTTT. It translates to CASSQDVDRPNQPQHF.

This clonotype has a count of ten or more. The V and J genes are TRBV6-5 and TRBJ1-6; no clear D. Germline-derived CDR1 and CDR2 are MNHEY and SVGAGI. The CDR3 consists of 14 residues. V lost 6 bases and J lost 6, with 12 bases in between. CDR3 amino acids: CASRPLVGNSPLHF. The CDR3 DNA reads TGTGCCAGCAGGCCCCTAGTCGGTAATTCACCCCTCCACTTT.

This clonotype was counted ten times or more. The chain couples TRBV30 to TRBJ2-1; unclear D gene. Germline CDR1 GTSNPN, CDR2 SVGIG (reference sequence). Between the trimmed V and J ends, which lost 0 bases and 7 bases, there was a span of 7 bases. The CDR3 extends over 12 amino acids. CDR3 DNA: TGTGCCTGGAGTGTATTGGGAAATGAGCAGTTCTTC. As protein: CAWSVLGNEQFF.